One and the same sample provided the 17 T cell receptor beta chains below, sequenced in a study of CD8+ T cells in alopecia areata. Cutaneous lymph nodes were pooled and cells sorted by CD4, CD8alpha, NKG2D, NKG2ACE and more. Following RNA extraction, reverse transcription yielded cDNA that acted as the sequencing template. The table came from immunoSEQ multiplex PCR; TCRdb's copy has only in-frame clones and leaves some out. This repertoire holds about 270,000 clones, and none appear only once. Sample: CD4+ T cells sorted from a lymph node. The receptors stem from a C3H/HeJ mouse with alopecia areata. As its MHC haplotype, the strain has H2-k.

As concerns this clone: Mouse gene names apply. The missing CDR3 end, 4 residues past where the read stops, is filled in from the germline J gene. The chain joins TRBV13-3 to TRBJ2-3; TRBD2 might be the D (5 bases). Between the trimmed V and J ends, which lost 1 base and 2 bases, there was a span of 11 bases. The length of the CDR3 is 15 residues. Per the germline V gene, CDR1 is NNHDY and CDR2 is SYVADS. Incomplete CDR3 DNA: TGTGCCAGCAGTGATTTGGGGAGGGATGCAGAA. Its protein product is CASSDLGRDAE. The full CDR3 is CASSDLGRDAETLYF.

Points on this clone: Germline and genes here are mouse. The DNA ends 4 residues before the CDR3 does, and the rest of the CDR3 is filled in from the germline J gene. This chain uses TRBV13-1 with TRBJ1-2, with a possible D match to TRBD1 (6 bases). CDR3 length equals 13 residues. The germline V and J ends were trimmed by 5 bases and 1 base, with 9 bases remaining between them. Germline V gene lookup returns CDR1 NSHNY and CDR2 SYGAGN. CDR3 amino acids: CASSRGENSDYTF. The CDR3 bases that were read are TGTGCCAGCAGCAGGGGAGAAAACTCC.

This clone turned up a few times. The gene names here belong to mouse. The read falls 4 residues short of the CDR3 end, and the missing part is taken from the germline J gene. The chain employs TRBV13-1 and TRBJ2-1, with a possible D match to TRBD2 (6 bases). The CDR3 length is 15 residues. Trimming took off 0 bases at V and 2 bases at J, with 9 bases between the two ends. Per germline, CDR1 NSHNY and CDR2 SYGAGN. The CDR3 bases that were read are TGTGCCAGCAGTGATGACGGGGGGTACTATGCT. Translated, it gives CASSDDGGYYA. The entire CDR3 is CASSDDGGYYAEQFF.

To note about this clone: The gene names given are mouse names. The read falls 4 residues short of the CDR3 end, and the missing part is taken from the germline J gene. This same CDR3 is encoded by further DNA sequences in the sample. The rearrangement uses TRBV13-2 and TRBJ1-2, with unresolved D. The germline gives CDR1 NNHNN, CDR2 SYGAGS (reference sequence). This CDR3 has 13 residues. V was clipped by 3 bases and J by 0 bases, with 6 bases between them. The CDR3 reads CASGARANSDYTF. CDR3 bases read: TGTGCCAGCGGTGCCAGAGCAAACTCC.

This clone was observed a handful of times. The genes are named according to mouse. The missing CDR3 end, 4 residues past where the read stops, is filled in from the germline J gene. J is TRBJ2-3 and V is TRBV19; possibly TRBD1 for D (6 bases). Looked up from germline, CDR1 is FNHDT and CDR2 is SITEND (reference sequence). V was cut by 4 bases and J by 0 bases, with 15 bases left in between. The CDR3 covers 16 residues. The CDR3 sequence is CASSYDRPGSAETLYF. Partial CDR3 DNA: TGTGCCAGCAGTTACGACAGGCCGGGGAGTGCAGAA.

Details on this clone: The gene names given are mouse names. The read halts 4 residues ahead of the CDR3 end, with the missing end drawn from the germline J gene. The V call is TRBV19, the J call TRBJ2-1, with 12 bases that match TRBD2. Germline V lookup: CDR1 FNHDT, CDR2 SITEND (reference sequence). V shed 5 bases and J 3 bases; nucleotides not matched to a gene: 3. The CDR3 loop spans 15 amino acids. The CDR3 DNA, read in part, is TGTGCCAGCAGAGACTGGGGGGGCGGCTATGCT. Its protein is CASRDWGGGYA. The whole CDR3 sequence reads CASRDWGGGYAEQFF.

As for this clone: All gene names here are mouse names. The read gets to within 4 residues of the CDR3 end, and the germline J gene fills in the rest. The chain joins TRBV13-1 to TRBJ2-7; 9 nucleotides match TRBD2. Per the germline V gene, CDR1 is NSHNY and CDR2 is SYGAGN. This CDR3 spans 16 amino acids. Trimming at V came to 0 bases and at J to 1 base, leaving 5 bases not matched to a gene. The CDR3 bases that were read are TGTGCCAGCAGTGATGTCTCGGGACTGGGTTCCTAT. Translating it yields CASSDVSGLGSY. The whole CDR3 sequence reads CASSDVSGLGSYEQYF.

Only a few counts were recorded for this clone. Germline and genes here are mouse. The read ends 4 residues early relative to the CDR3; the germline J gene fills the gap. The chain is built from TRBV13-1 and TRBJ1-2, with 7 nucleotides matching TRBD1. The V and J ends lost 4 bases and 4 bases, in that order; junction bases with no gene match: 7. The CDR3 runs 14 residues. Germline CDR1 is NSHNY and CDR2 is SYGAGN. The CDR3 sequence: CASSLGGAGSDYTF. Partial CDR3 DNA: TGTGCCAGCAGTCTAGGGGGCGCAGGCTCC.

This clone has more than one count but fewer than ten. Mouse gene names and germline throughout. With the read ending 4 residues before the CDR3 end, the germline J gene is used to fill in that end. This chain uses TRBV19 with TRBJ2-2; D is possibly TRBD1 (6 bases). Germline-derived CDR1 and CDR2 are FNHDT and SITEND (reference sequence). Between the trimmed V and J ends, which lost 2 bases and 0 bases, there was a span of 11 bases. This CDR3 has 16 residues. CDR3 bases read: TGTGCCAGCAGTATTATGGGACAATCAAACACCGGG. This sequence encodes CASSIMGQSNTG. The CDR3 in its entirety is CASSIMGQSNTGQLYF.

This clone was picked up a small number of times. Gene names are mouse gene names. The CDR3 is CTCSPGQGGWGVYEQYF. The DNA read from the CDR3 is TGCACCTGCAGTCCGGGACAGGGAGGCTGGGGGGTATAT. The V gene is TRBV1, the J gene TRBJ2-7, with D possibly being TRBD1 (9 bases). The read stops 4 residues short of the end of the CDR3; the missing end is completed from the germline J gene. Germline V gives CDR1 NSQYPW, CDR2 LRSPGD (reference sequence). The CDR3 has 17 amino acids.

In this sample, this clone turned up a few times. Here the gene names and germline are mouse. The read gets to within 3 residues of the CDR3 end, and the germline J gene fills in the rest. This rearrangement joins TRBV13-1 to TRBJ1-6; D unclear. TRBJ1-6 is known as an ORF, though its function is uncertain. The CDR3 loop spans 13 amino acids. Germline-derived CDR1 and CDR2 are NSHNY and SYGAGN. V lost 4 bases to trimming and J lost 4 bases, with 6 bases between them. The CDR3 loop reads CASSIQYNSPLYF. The sequenced part of the CDR3 DNA is TGTGCCAGCAGTATACAATATAATTCGCCC.

The table lists this clone with many counts. The gene names given are mouse names. The read falls 4 residues short of the CDR3 end, and the missing part is taken from the germline J gene. This chain links TRBV17 with TRBJ2-3; 8 bases match TRBD2. V lost 3 bases, J lost 2 bases, and 4 bases stayed unmatched. CDR1 is MNHDT, CDR2 YYDKIL, per germline. CDR3 size: 15 residues. CDR3 DNA, as far as it was read: TGTGCTAGCAGTAGGGGGGGGCGCATTGCAGAA. It encodes CASSRGGRIAE. The whole CDR3 sequence is CASSRGGRIAETLYF.

Points on this clone: Gene names refer to mouse genes. Read sequence stops 4 residues before the CDR3 end, and the germline J gene provides the missing end. The sample contains more than one DNA sequence encoding this CDR3. The J gene is TRBJ2-2, the V gene TRBV13-3; a possible D gene is TRBD1 (5 bases). The germline V gene encodes CDR1 NNHDY and CDR2 SYVADS. Trimming left V 2 bases short and J 4 bases short, with 9 bases between. CDR3 length equals 14 residues. This CDR3 is CASSERGGTGQLYF. CDR3 DNA (partial): TGTGCCAGCAGTGAGAGGGGAGGCACCGGG.

Regarding this clone: The genes and germline here are from mouse. The covered CDR3 bases are TGTGCCTGGAGAACTGGGGGGGCGAGTTATGCT. This codes for CAWRTGGASYA. The entire CDR3 is CAWRTGGASYAEQFF. The genes are TRBV31 and TRBJ2-1, with 11 bases matching TRBD2. The read falls 4 residues short of the CDR3 end, and the missing part is taken from the germline J gene. J gave up 4 bases and V 3 bases, and 5 bases lay outside the gene matches. Per germline, CDR1 GKSSPN and CDR2 SITVG. CDR3 length: 15 residues.

There are a few counts of this clone. Germline and genes here are mouse. The read is 3 residues too short to cover the CDR3 end, so that end is filled in from the germline J gene. The V and J genes are TRBV19 and TRBJ1-6; TRBD1 aligns across 8 bases. TRBJ1-6 is reported as an ORF; its role is uncertain. V shed 1 base, J shed 6 bases, and the junction held 6 bases outside the gene matches. Germline values: CDR1 FNHDT, CDR2 SITEND (reference sequence). The CDR3 runs 16 residues. This CDR3 reads CASSIIQGALNSPLYF. The CDR3 bases that were read are TGTGCCAGCAGTATAATCCAGGGGGCGCTTAATTCGCCC.

With respect to this clone: Genes and germline come from the mouse. The CDR3 here is CASTGTGGGQDTQYF. The covered CDR3 bases are TGTGCCAGCACCGGGACAGGGGGAGGGCAAGAC. The chain uses TRBV13-2 and TRBJ2-5; 11 bases are shared with TRBD1. The read ends 4 residues early relative to the CDR3; the germline J gene fills the gap. Trimming at V came to 7 bases and at J to 3 bases, leaving 7 bases not matched to a gene. The CDR3 runs 15 residues. Germline values: CDR1 NNHNN, CDR2 SYGAGS (reference sequence).

This clone was seen ten or more times. Any gene name here is a mouse gene name. From the germline J gene comes the end of the CDR3, since the read stops 4 residues before it. The rearrangement links TRBV13-2 to TRBJ2-2; D remains unclear. Germline assignment: CDR1 NNHNN and CDR2 SYGAGS (reference sequence). V was cut by 2 bases and J by 1 base, with 3 bases left in between. The CDR3 runs 13 residues. The CDR3 sequence: CASGEQNTGQLYF. CDR3 bases read: TGTGCCAGCGGTGAACAAAACACCGGG.